This T cell receptor beta chain was identified during a study of CD8+ T cells in alopecia areata. Study results and limitations: Mice showed TCR sharing more clearly than patients did, possibly owing to HLA.

Sequencing templates came from extracted RNA that was reverse transcribed into cDNA. Using immunoSEQ multiplex PCR, the repertoire was profiled, and TCRdb retains in-frame clones only, with some absent. Of 150,000 to 200,000 clones in the sample, around 55% were seen once. The CDR3 runs 13 residues. V shed 8 bases, J shed 3 bases, and the junction held 6 bases outside the gene matches. CDR1 and CDR2 (germline): MGHDK, SYGVNS. With regard to this clone: Its specificity is not known.

Cell sorting was applied to PBMCs, and CD4+ and CD8+ T cells were collected. The V and J genes are TRBV25-1 and TRBJ2-7; 8 bases line up with TRBD2. The sequence was obtained from a human donor in good health. Sample: CD4+ T cells sorted from blood. The CDR3 here is CASSGTRFYEQYF. The CDR3 bases are TGTGCCAGCTCCGGGACTAGGTTCTACGAGCAGTACTTC.